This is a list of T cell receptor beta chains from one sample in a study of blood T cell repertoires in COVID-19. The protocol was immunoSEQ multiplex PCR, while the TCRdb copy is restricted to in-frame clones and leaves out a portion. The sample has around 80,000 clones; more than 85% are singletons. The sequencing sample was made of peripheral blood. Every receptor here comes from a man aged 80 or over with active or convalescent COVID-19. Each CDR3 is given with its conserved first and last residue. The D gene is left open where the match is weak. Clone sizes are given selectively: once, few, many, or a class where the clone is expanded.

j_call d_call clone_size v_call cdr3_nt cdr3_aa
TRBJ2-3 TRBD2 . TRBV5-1 TGCGCCAGCTCCAGCGGGGGGGATAGCACAGATACGCAGTATTTT CASSSGGDSTDTQYF
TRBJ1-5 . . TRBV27 TGTGCCAGCAGACCCGGACAGTATAGCAATCAGCCCCAGCATTTT CASRPGQYSNQPQHF
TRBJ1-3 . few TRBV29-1 TGCAGCGTTGATACGGGAGGAGGAAACACCATATATTTT CSVDTGGGNTIYF
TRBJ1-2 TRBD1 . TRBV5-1 TGCGCCAGCAGCCTCCTACAGGGGAGTAACTATGGCTACACCTTC CASSLLQGSNYGYTF
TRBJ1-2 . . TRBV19 TGTGCCAGTAGTAACCGGACAGCGTATGGCTACACCTTC CASSNRTAYGYTF
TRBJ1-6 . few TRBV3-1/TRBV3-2 TGTGCCAGCAGCCTAGTAAGTGTACCCAATTCACCCCTCCACTTT CASSLVSVPNSPLHF
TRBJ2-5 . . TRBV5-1 TGCGCCAGCAGCCCAAACCTGTCCCGGGACATCCAAGAGACCCAGTACTTC CASSPNLSRDIQETQYF
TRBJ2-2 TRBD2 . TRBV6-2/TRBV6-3 TGTGCCAGCAGTTATGCGGGGGGCCCCGGGGAGCTGTTTTTT CASSYAGGPGELFF
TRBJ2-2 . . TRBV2 TGTGCCAGCAGGCGGGGTCCCACGAACACCGGGGAGCTGTTTTTT CASRRGPTNTGELFF
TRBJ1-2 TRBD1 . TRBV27 TGTGCCAGCAGTTCCGGGACAGGGGGCTATGGCTACACCTTC CASSSGTGGYGYTF
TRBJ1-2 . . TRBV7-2 TGTGCCAGCAGCTTAGTGGTAGAGGACTATGGCTACACCTTC CASSLVVEDYGYTF
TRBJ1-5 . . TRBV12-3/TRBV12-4 TGTGCCAGCAGCCACAGGGCCCCGGGGCCCCAGCATTTT CASSHRAPGPQHF
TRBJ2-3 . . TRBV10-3 TGTGCCATCAATAGCGAAGCTAGCACAGATACGCAGTATTTT CAINSEASTDTQYF
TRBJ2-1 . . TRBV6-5 TGTGCCAGCAGTCGTGGACAGTATGCCTACAATGAGCAGTTCTTC CASSRGQYAYNEQFF
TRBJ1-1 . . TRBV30 TGTGCCTGGAGTCCGACAGGAGTGAACACTGAAGCTTTCTTT CAWSPTGVNTEAFF
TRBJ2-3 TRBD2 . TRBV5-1 TGCGCCAGCAGCATAGGACTAGCGGGGGTTGCAGATACGCAGTATTTT CASSIGLAGVADTQYF
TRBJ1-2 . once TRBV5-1 TGCGCCAGCAGCTCAACCCCCCTAAGTAACTATGGCTACACCTTC CASSSTPLSNYGYTF
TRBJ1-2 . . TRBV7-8 TGTGCCAGCAGCTTAGCAGGACAAGGGGGTGGCTACACCTTC CASSLAGQGGGYTF
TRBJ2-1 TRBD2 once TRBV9 TGTGCCAGCAGCGTAGTTCCGGGACTAGCGGGAGGAGAGCAGTTCTTC CASSVVPGLAGGEQFF
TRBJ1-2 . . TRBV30 TGTGCCGCACCCGTCCGGGGGGAGGTATATGGCTACACCTTC CAAPVRGEVYGYTF
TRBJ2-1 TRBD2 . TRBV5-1 TGCGCCAGCAGCGGCGAGCGGGAACGGTTCTTC CASSGERERFF
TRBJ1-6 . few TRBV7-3 TGTGCCAGCAGCTTAAGCGGAGGTTCACCCCTCCACTTT CASSLSGGSPLHF
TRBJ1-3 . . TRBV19 TGTGCCAGTAGTATCGCGGGGGCGATATATTTT CASSIAGAIYF
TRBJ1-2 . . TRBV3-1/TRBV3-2 TGTGCCAGCAGCCAGGGGGCCCGAGGCTACACCTTC CASSQGARGYTF
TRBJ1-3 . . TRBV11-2 TGTGCCAGCAGCCAGAGGAGGGTTGGAAACACCATATATTTT CASSQRRVGNTIYF
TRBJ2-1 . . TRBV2 TGTGCCAGCAGTGAATGGGGAGGCTCCTACAATGAGCAGTTCTTC CASSEWGGSYNEQFF
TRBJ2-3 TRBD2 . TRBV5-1 TGCGCCAGCAGCTTGGGACTAGCGGGGGGCCGCACAGATACGCAGTATTTT CASSLGLAGGRTDTQYF
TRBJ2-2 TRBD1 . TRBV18 TGTGCCAGCTCACTCCGGACAGGGAATCTCGGGGAGCTGTTTTTT CASSLRTGNLGELFF
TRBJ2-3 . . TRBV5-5 TGTGCCAGCAGCTTGGGGCAGGGGGGATCAGATACGCAGTATTTT CASSLGQGGSDTQYF
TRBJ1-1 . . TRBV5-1 TGCGCCAGCCGCAGGGGCACGATGAACACTGAAGCTTTCTTT CASRRGTMNTEAFF
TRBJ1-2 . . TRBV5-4 TGTGCCACAAATAGCGACGGATACTATGGCTACACCTTC CATNSDGYYGYTF
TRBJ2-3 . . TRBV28 TGTGCCAGCAGTTTTAGAAATACGCAGTATTTT CASSFRNTQYF
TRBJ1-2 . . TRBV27 TGTGCCAGCAGCCGGTCGGGGGGAGACTATGGCTACACCTTC CASSRSGGDYGYTF
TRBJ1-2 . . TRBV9 TGTGCCAGCAGCGTTTATGGGGGGACTGGTGGCTACACCTTC CASSVYGGTGGYTF
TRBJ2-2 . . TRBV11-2 TGTGCCAGCAGCTTGGGGGGAGCGGTCGGGGAGCTGTTTTTT CASSLGGAVGELFF
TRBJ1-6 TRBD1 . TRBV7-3 TGTGCCAGCAGTGCCGGGACAGCGAATTCACCCCTCCACTTT CASSAGTANSPLHF
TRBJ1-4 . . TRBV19 TGTGCCAGTAGTTCTCCGACAAGAGCTAATGAAAAACTGTTTTTT CASSSPTRANEKLFF
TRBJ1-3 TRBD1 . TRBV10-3 TGTGCCATCAGTGGGACAGGGACTAGAAACACCATATATTTT CAISGTGTRNTIYF
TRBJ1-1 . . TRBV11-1 TGTGCCAGCAGCTTAAGACAGTTGAACACTGAAGCTTTCTTT CASSLRQLNTEAFF
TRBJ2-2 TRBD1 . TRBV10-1 TGCGCCAGCAGCCGGGACAGCAACACCGGGGAGCTGTTTTTT CASSRDSNTGELFF
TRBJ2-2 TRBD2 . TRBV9 TGTGCCAGCAGCCCGCGAGCGGGGGCGAACACCGGGGAGCTGTTTTTT CASSPRAGANTGELFF
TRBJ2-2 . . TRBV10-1 TGCGCCAGCAGTTCCCCCCATGACACCGGGGAGCTGTTTTTT CASSSPHDTGELFF
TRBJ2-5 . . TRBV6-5 TGTGCCAGCAGTTACGAGGGTAGGCGCCTAGAGACCCAGTACTTC CASSYEGRRLETQYF
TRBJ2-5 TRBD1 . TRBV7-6 TGTGCCAGCAGCTTCCGATCCGGGACAGGGCAAGAGACCCAGTACTTC CASSFRSGTGQETQYF